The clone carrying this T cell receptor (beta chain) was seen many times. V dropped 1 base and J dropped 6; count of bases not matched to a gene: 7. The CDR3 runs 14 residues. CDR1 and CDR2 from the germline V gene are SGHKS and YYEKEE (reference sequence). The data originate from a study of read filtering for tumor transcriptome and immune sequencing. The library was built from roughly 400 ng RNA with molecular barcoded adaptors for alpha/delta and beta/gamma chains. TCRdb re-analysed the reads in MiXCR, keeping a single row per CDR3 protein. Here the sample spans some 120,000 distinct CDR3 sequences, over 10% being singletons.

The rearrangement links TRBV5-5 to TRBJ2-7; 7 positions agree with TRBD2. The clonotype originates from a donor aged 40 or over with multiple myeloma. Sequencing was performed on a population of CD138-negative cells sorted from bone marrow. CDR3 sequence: CASSLSSGAREQYF. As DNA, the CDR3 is TGTGCCAGCAGCTTGTCCAGCGGGGCTCGCGAGCAGTACTTC.